The rows below give T cell receptor beta chains drawn from one sample of a study of OX40 agonist ivuxolimab in advanced cancers. Sequencing used immunoSEQ multiplex PCR; TCRdb keeps in-frame clones, though not all of them. Of some 97,000 clones in the sample, less than 95% were seen once. The sample here was CD4+ or CD8+ T cells sorted from blood, taken in a trial of the OX40 agonist ivuxolimab. The source of these receptors is an adult with an advanced solid tumor such as melanoma, head and neck, liver or kidney cancer. The CDR3 runs from the conserved cysteine through the conserved F or W. The order of the fields is CDR3 DNA, CDR3 protein, V gene, J gene, D gene, clone size. The D gene is left open where the match is weak. Part of the rows lack a size; the others show once, few, many or a class for expanded clones.

CDR3nt: TGCGCCAGCAGCTCAGTTAGCGGGAGGGCCGTGAATGAGCAGTTCTTC; CDR3aa: CASSSVSGRAVNEQFF; v_gene: TRBV5-1; j_gene: TRBJ2-1; d_gene: TRBD2; abundance: once
CDR3nt: TGTGCCAGCAGTGGGGGGAACGGCAATCAGCCCCAGCATTTT; CDR3aa: CASSGGNGNQPQHF; v_gene: TRBV6-6; j_gene: TRBJ1-5; d_gene: -; abundance: -
CDR3nt: TGTGCCAGCAGAGCCCGGGACCCGAGGGGCTACACCTTC; CDR3aa: CASRARDPRGYTF; v_gene: TRBV28; j_gene: TRBJ1-2; d_gene: -; abundance: -
CDR3nt: TGTGCCAGCAGCCGGGAGGGGGGTTTCCCCTCCTACGAGCAGTACTTC; CDR3aa: CASSREGGFPSYEQYF; v_gene: TRBV4-2; j_gene: TRBJ2-7; d_gene: -; abundance: -
CDR3nt: TGTGCCTGGAGTAGAGGGGCCTTACAGGGGCGGGTCGAGACCCAGTACTTC; CDR3aa: CAWSRGALQGRVETQYF; v_gene: TRBV30; j_gene: TRBJ2-5; d_gene: TRBD1; abundance: -
CDR3nt: TGTGCCAGCACCCCCCAAAGTCAAGAGACCCAGTACTTC; CDR3aa: CASTPQSQETQYF; v_gene: TRBV6-5; j_gene: TRBJ2-5; d_gene: -; abundance: -
CDR3nt: TGTGCCAGCAGGGACAACAGGAACACTGAAGCTTTCTTT; CDR3aa: CASRDNRNTEAFF; v_gene: TRBV6-4; j_gene: TRBJ1-1; d_gene: -; abundance: -
CDR3nt: TGTGCCAGCACCCCCAGGGAGCACCGCACAGATACGCAGTATTTT; CDR3aa: CASTPREHRTDTQYF; v_gene: TRBV28; j_gene: TRBJ2-3; d_gene: -; abundance: -
CDR3nt: TGTGCCAGCAGTTCCCCGACAGCGAACACTGAAGCTTTCTTT; CDR3aa: CASSSPTANTEAFF; v_gene: TRBV28; j_gene: TRBJ1-1; d_gene: -; abundance: -
CDR3nt: TGTGCCAGTAGTATAGAGCTAGTGGGTGATACGCAGTATTTT; CDR3aa: CASSIELVGDTQYF; v_gene: TRBV19; j_gene: TRBJ2-3; d_gene: -; abundance: -
CDR3nt: TGTGCCAGCAGCCCCAGTCGGGGGGGACCCTACGAGCAGTACTTC; CDR3aa: CASSPSRGGPYEQYF; v_gene: TRBV13; j_gene: TRBJ2-7; d_gene: TRBD2; abundance: -
CDR3nt: TGTGCCAGCAGTTACCGGGACCCCTCCTACGAGCAGTACTTC; CDR3aa: CASSYRDPSYEQYF; v_gene: TRBV28; j_gene: TRBJ2-7; d_gene: -; abundance: -
CDR3nt: TGTGCCAGCAGAGTCGCCGGGACAGGGGTCACCGGGGAGCTGTTTTTT; CDR3aa: CASRVAGTGVTGELFF; v_gene: TRBV7-2; j_gene: TRBJ2-2; d_gene: TRBD1; abundance: -
CDR3nt: TGTGCCAGCACCCGCGAAGGCGGTAGCCGGGGAGATACGCAGTATTTT; CDR3aa: CASTREGGSRGDTQYF; v_gene: TRBV28; j_gene: TRBJ2-3; d_gene: -; abundance: -
CDR3nt: TGTGCCAGCAGTATGTGGGGTGAAAGGGGTGGCTACACCTTC; CDR3aa: CASSMWGERGGYTF; v_gene: TRBV6-6; j_gene: TRBJ1-2; d_gene: -; abundance: -
CDR3nt: TGTGCCAGCAGCTTAAATAGCGGGACTTCTGGAGGGGAGCTGTTTTTT; CDR3aa: CASSLNSGTSGGELFF; v_gene: TRBV7-3; j_gene: TRBJ2-2; d_gene: TRBD2; abundance: -
CDR3nt: TGTGCCAGCGGGTCGGGGGGCGCGGCGAACACCGGGGAGCTGTTTTTT; CDR3aa: CASGSGGAANTGELFF; v_gene: TRBV7-8; j_gene: TRBJ2-2; d_gene: -; abundance: -
CDR3nt: TGTGCCAGTAGTATTATGATGAACACTGAAGCTTTCTTT; CDR3aa: CASSIMMNTEAFF; v_gene: TRBV19; j_gene: TRBJ1-1; d_gene: -; abundance: -
CDR3nt: TGTGCCAGCTCTTGGTACAATGAGCAGTTCTTC; CDR3aa: CASSWYNEQFF; v_gene: TRBV28; j_gene: TRBJ2-1; d_gene: -; abundance: -
CDR3nt: TGTGCCAGCAGTTACGGGGGACCGGAGACTGAAGCTTTCTTT; CDR3aa: CASSYGGPETEAFF; v_gene: TRBV6-6; j_gene: TRBJ1-1; d_gene: -; abundance: -
CDR3nt: TGTGCCAGCAGCTCCCGGGACAGCACCAATCAGCCCCAGCATTTT; CDR3aa: CASSSRDSTNQPQHF; v_gene: TRBV6-5; j_gene: TRBJ1-5; d_gene: TRBD1; abundance: once
CDR3nt: TGTGCCAGCAGCCGTATTGGAGGCTACACCTTC; CDR3aa: CASSRIGGYTF; v_gene: TRBV7-9; j_gene: TRBJ1-2; d_gene: -; abundance: few
CDR3nt: TGTGCCAGCTCCTGGGCGGGAGGGCCCGTATATACGCAGTATTTT; CDR3aa: CASSWAGGPVYTQYF; v_gene: TRBV11-1; j_gene: TRBJ2-3; d_gene: TRBD2; abundance: -
CDR3nt: TGCGCCAGCCGTGAGTTTGACACAGATACGCAGTATTTT; CDR3aa: CASREFDTDTQYF; v_gene: TRBV5-1; j_gene: TRBJ2-3; d_gene: -; abundance: -
CDR3nt: TGTGCCAGCAGCTCGGACGGAAGTTCCACAGATACGCAGTATTTT; CDR3aa: CASSSDGSSTDTQYF; v_gene: TRBV11-3; j_gene: TRBJ2-3; d_gene: -; abundance: -
CDR3nt: TGTGCCAGCAGCTTGTACAGCGGGAGCTTGTATTTT; CDR3aa: CASSLYSGSLYF; v_gene: TRBV5-8; j_gene: TRBJ2-3; d_gene: TRBD2; abundance: -
CDR3nt: TGTGCCAGCTCACGCTCCCTAAGCATGCCGGAGGAGACCCAGTACTTC; CDR3aa: CASSRSLSMPEETQYF; v_gene: TRBV18; j_gene: TRBJ2-5; d_gene: -; abundance: -
CDR3nt: TGTGCCAGCAGTGAATTGGGGGGTGAGAAACTGTTTTTT; CDR3aa: CASSELGGEKLFF; v_gene: TRBV25-1; j_gene: TRBJ1-4; d_gene: -; abundance: -
CDR3nt: TGTGCCAGCAGTGAGGCGGTTGGACTAGCGGGAGCGCCTAGCACCTACGAGCAGTACTTC; CDR3aa: CASSEAVGLAGAPSTYEQYF; v_gene: TRBV6-1; j_gene: TRBJ2-7; d_gene: TRBD2; abundance: once
CDR3nt: TGTGCCAGCAGCTTAGAAGGGACACGGGGCTATGGCTACACCTTC; CDR3aa: CASSLEGTRGYGYTF; v_gene: TRBV7-9; j_gene: TRBJ1-2; d_gene: -; abundance: -
CDR3nt: TGCGCCAGCAGCTCTGAAGGGATGCTTGGCTACACCTTC; CDR3aa: CASSSEGMLGYTF; v_gene: TRBV5-1; j_gene: TRBJ1-2; d_gene: -; abundance: -
CDR3nt: TGTGCCAGCAGCCAAGATCTGAGCTCCTACAATGAGCAGTTCTTC; CDR3aa: CASSQDLSSYNEQFF; v_gene: TRBV4-2; j_gene: TRBJ2-1; d_gene: -; abundance: -
CDR3nt: TGTGCCAGCAAGAAGCAAAGTGGGATCTGGCCCCAGCATTTT; CDR3aa: CASKKQSGIWPQHF; v_gene: TRBV6-5; j_gene: TRBJ1-5; d_gene: -; abundance: -
CDR3nt: TGCGCCAGCAGTCAATCGACCTACAGGGGGAATTCCCAGGTTTGGAATCAGCCCCAGCATTTT; CDR3aa: CASSQSTYRGNSQVWNQPQHF; v_gene: TRBV23-1; j_gene: TRBJ1-5; d_gene: TRBD1; abundance: -
CDR3nt: TGTGCCATCAGTGAGGGGACTATAAGGAACAATGAGCAGTTCTTC; CDR3aa: CAISEGTIRNNEQFF; v_gene: TRBV10-3; j_gene: TRBJ2-1; d_gene: TRBD2; abundance: -
CDR3nt: TGTGCCAGCAGCTTAGGCCTTTCGAGGGGCCTCTCCTACGAGCAGTACTTC; CDR3aa: CASSLGLSRGLSYEQYF; v_gene: TRBV11-2; j_gene: TRBJ2-7; d_gene: -; abundance: -
CDR3nt: TGTGCCAGCAGCTTAGGGCCGGGGGAGACCCAGTACTTC; CDR3aa: CASSLGPGETQYF; v_gene: TRBV11-3; j_gene: TRBJ2-5; d_gene: -; abundance: -